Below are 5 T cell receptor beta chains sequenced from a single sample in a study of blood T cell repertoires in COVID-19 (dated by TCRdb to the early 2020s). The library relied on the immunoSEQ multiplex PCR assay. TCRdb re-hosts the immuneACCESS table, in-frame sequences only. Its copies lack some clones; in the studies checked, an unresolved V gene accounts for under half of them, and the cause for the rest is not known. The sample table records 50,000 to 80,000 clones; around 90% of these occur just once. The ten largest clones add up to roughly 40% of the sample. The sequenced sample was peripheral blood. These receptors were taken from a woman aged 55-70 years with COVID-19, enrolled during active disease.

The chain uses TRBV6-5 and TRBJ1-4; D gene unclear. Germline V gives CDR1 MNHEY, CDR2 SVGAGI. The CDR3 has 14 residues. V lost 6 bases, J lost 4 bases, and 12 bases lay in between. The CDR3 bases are TGTGCCAGCAGCCCCGGGTCGGATAATGAAAAACTGTTTTTT. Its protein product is CASSPGSDNEKLFF.

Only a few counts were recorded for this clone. CDR3 in DNA: TGTGCCAGCAGCCGCACCGGGGGGGCAACTAATGAAAAACTGTTTTTT. Translated: CASSRTGGATNEKLFF. This sequence joins TRBV7-2 and TRBJ1-4; D is possibly TRBD1 (5 bases). The CDR3 is 16 amino acids. Germline V gives CDR1 SGHTA, CDR2 FQGNSA. V was pared by 5 bases and J by 0 bases, with 13 bases between.

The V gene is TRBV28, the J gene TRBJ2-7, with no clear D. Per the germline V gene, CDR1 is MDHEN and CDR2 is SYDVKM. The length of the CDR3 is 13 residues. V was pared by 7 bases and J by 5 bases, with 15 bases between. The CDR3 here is CASNSWAMNEQYF. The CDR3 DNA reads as TGTGCCAGCAACTCTTGGGCCATGAACGAGCAGTACTTC.

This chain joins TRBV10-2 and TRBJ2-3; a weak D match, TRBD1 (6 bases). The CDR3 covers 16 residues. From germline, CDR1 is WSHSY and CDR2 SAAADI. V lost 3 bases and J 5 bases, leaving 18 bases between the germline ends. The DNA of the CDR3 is TGCGCCAGCAGTGAAGACAGGTTGAAGGGGCTAGATACGCAGTATTTT. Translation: CASSEDRLKGLDTQYF.

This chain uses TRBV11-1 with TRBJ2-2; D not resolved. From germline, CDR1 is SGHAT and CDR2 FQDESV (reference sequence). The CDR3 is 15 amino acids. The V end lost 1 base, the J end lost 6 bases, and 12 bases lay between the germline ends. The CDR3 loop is CASSLERFGSGELFF. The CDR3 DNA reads TGTGCCAGCAGCTTAGAGAGGTTTGGGTCCGGGGAGCTGTTTTTT.